This TCR beta chain is drawn from a study of T cells after yellow fever vaccination. Study results and caveats: Boosting was followed by the reappearance of most primary-vaccination clones (approximately 95% CD4, 85% to 90% CD8).

This clonotype was recorded at least ten times. What it binds is unknown. The CDR3 covers 11 residues. Germline V gene data show CDR1 as SEHNR and CDR2 as FQNEAQ (reference sequence). V lost 1 base and J 6 bases, leaving 3 bases between the germline ends. A process of 5'RACE template switching, which added a universal primer site and UMIs, was used to make TCR cDNA. One entry per CDR3 protein results from TCRdb running MiXCR on the 5' RACE reads. The table includes 250,000 to 300,000 distinct CDR3 sequences, approximately 10% detected once. The TCR sequence derives from a man younger than 30 who received the YFV17D yellow fever vaccine. Sequencing was performed on CD4+ T cells sorted from PBMCs, taken 5 days after the yellow fever booster vaccination. The chain links TRBV7-9 to TRBJ1-2; D not resolved. The CDR3: CASSLGDGYTF. Here the CDR3 DNA reads TGTGCCAGCAGCTTAGGGGATGGCTACACCTTC.